This T cell receptor (beta chain) was captured in a study of T-cell reconstitution after alpha-beta-depleted transplantation in children. Notes on the study in general: Reported findings indicate that, about two months after transplant, alpha-beta T cells came from several hundred expanded clones, which were derived from non-depleted graft cells. Newly generated T cells supplied most T-cell counts and diversity one year post-transplant. TCRbeta diversity was high at day 60 in some patients (a result of surviving recipient T cells and thymic progenitors).

V lost 3 bases and J 5 bases, leaving 16 bases between the germline ends. There are 14 residues in the CDR3. Germline CDR1 DFQATT, CDR2 SNEGSKA (reference sequence). This clonotype was detected many times. Its target is unknown. The authors prepared the TCRbeta library with unique molecular identifiers. TCRdb re-called the PCR reads through MiXCR, storing one row per CDR3 protein. The sample carries hundreds of thousands of distinct CDR3 sequences, roughly 16% recorded once. The sample in question was PBMCs, mostly from graft donor cells, obtained 360 days after TCRalphabeta/CD19-depleted stem cell transplant. The chain couples TRBV20-1 to TRBJ2-5; possible D gene TRBD1, 5 bases. This sequence originates from a male patient aged 2-15 years who had a stem cell transplant for acute lymphoblastic leukemia, so the T cells may come from the graft donor. The DNA of the CDR3 is TGCAGTGCTAGGCTCAGGGTGCGTGGGGAGACCCAGTACTTC. As protein: CSARLRVRGETQYF.